This T cell receptor beta chain originates from a study of breast tumors, draining lymph nodes, adjacent tissues. General observations from the study: Tumor repertoires ranked between lymph nodes and nontumor tissue in diversity, with V and J gene preferences. That most tumor T cells come from lymph nodes remained unproven.

This clonotype appeared many times. The antigen remains unidentified. MiXCR, applied by TCRdb to the multiplex PCR reads, yields one record per CDR3 protein. The sample contains roughly 130,000 distinct CDR3 sequences, about 20% of which appear only once. Trimming took 2 bases from V and 6 from J, leaving 8 bases between them. CDR3 length: 13 amino acids. Germline CDR1 is MNHNS and CDR2 is SASEGT. Breast cancer patients provided tissue from their axillary draining lymph nodes. The sequenced sample was axillary lymph node tissue. The chain uses TRBV6-1 and TRBJ2-1; D gene unclear. The sequence was collected from a female donor with breast cancer. Some clones in this sample may be carry-over from other donors' samples. The CDR3 protein is CASSEHGSNEQFF. The CDR3 bases are TGTGCCAGCAGTGAACACGGCTCCAATGAGCAGTTCTTC.